The 13 T cell receptor beta chains in this list originate from one sample, sequenced in a study of T cell clones after liver transplantation. TCRdb keeps only in-frame clones here, not all; method: immunoSEQ multiplex PCR. The profile covers around 97,000 clones, with approximately 79% appearing a single time and about 2.6% taken by the ten largest. The specimen comprised CD4+ T cells from blood, sampled 47 months after liver transplant. The receptor source for this set is a human patient who received a liver transplant. The graft donor may account for some of the T cells.

This rearrangement joins TRBV28 to TRBJ2-3; D possibly uses TRBD1 or TRBD2 (5 bases each). V was trimmed by 5 bases and J by 8 bases, leaving 14 bases between them. The CDR3 has 13 residues. Germline assignment: CDR1 MDHEN and CDR2 SYDVKM. CDR3 region: CASSPSRGGTQYF. The CDR3 DNA reads as TGTGCCAGCAGTCCCTCCCGTGGGGGTACGCAGTATTTT. Full variable domain (remainder filled in from reference TRBV28 and TRBJ2-3): DVKVTQSSRYLVKRTGEKVFLECVQDMDHENMFWYRQDPGLGLRLIYFSYDVKMKEKGDIPEGYSVSREKKERFSLILESASTNQTSMYLCASSPSRGGTQYFGPGTRLTVL.

The rearrangement uses TRBV6-1 and TRBJ1-1; TRBD1 is a possible D gene (6 bases). The CDR3 contains 14 residues. Trimming cost V 6 bases and J 1 base, with 12 bases left between them. Germline V gene data show CDR1 as MNHNS and CDR2 as SASEGT. This chain's CDR3 is CASSAVGGNTEAFF. CDR3 sequence (DNA): TGTGCCAGCAGCGCTGTAGGGGGGAACACTGAAGCTTTCTTT.

The chain carries TRBV30 and TRBJ2-4; no firm D call. The CDR3 is 14 residues long. The V gene's germline CDR1 is GTSNPN and CDR2 SVGIG (reference sequence). V was pared by 1 base and J by 2 bases, with 9 bases between. CDR3 sequence (DNA): TGTGCCTGGAGTGGAGGCAGACCCAAAAACATTCAGTACTTC. This encodes CAWSGGRPKNIQYF.

The chain combines TRBV5-4 with TRBJ2-1, with TRBD2 matching over 7 bases. With 4 bases clipped from V and 3 bases from J, the junction kept 7 bases outside the gene matches. The CDR3 sequence is 15 residues long. Per germline, CDR1 SGHNT and CDR2 YYREEE (reference sequence). CDR3 amino acids: CASSRQRENYNEQFF. The CDR3 nucleotides are TGTGCCAGCAGCCGTCAGCGGGAAAACTACAATGAGCAGTTCTTC.

The chain uses TRBV19 and TRBJ2-3, with 9 bases fitting TRBD1. The CDR3 sequence is 14 residues long. V trimming: 6 bases; J trimming: 3 bases; junction bases outside the gene matches: 4. Per germline, CDR1 LNHDA and CDR2 SQIVND (reference sequence). The CDR3 DNA reads TGTGCCAGTAGGGCGACAGGGGGGACAGATACGCAGTATTTT. Protein product: CASRATGGTDTQYF.

The V call is TRBV5-1, the J call TRBJ2-3; D ambiguous. With 4 bases removed from V and 5 bases from J, the gap between germline ends came to 5 bases. The CDR3 length is 11 residues. Germline CDR1 and CDR2: SGHRS and YFSETQ. This CDR3 is CASSREDTQYF. CDR3 sequence (DNA): TGCGCCAGCAGCCGCGAAGATACGCAGTATTTT.

The chain links TRBV4-1 to TRBJ1-5; TRBD1 is a possible D gene (6 bases). Per the germline V gene, CDR1 is MGHRA and CDR2 is YSYEKL. This CDR3 is 14 amino acids long. V lost 5 bases to trimming and J lost 4 bases, with 12 bases between them. The CDR3 sequence is CASSREGGNQPQHF. Written as DNA, the CDR3 is TGCGCCAGCAGCAGAGAAGGGGGAAATCAGCCCCAGCATTTT.

This chain joins TRBV28 and TRBJ2-1; TRBD2 matches 9 bases. Germline V CDR1 and CDR2: MDHEN, SYDVKM. Trimming at V came to 3 bases and at J to 6 bases, leaving 6 bases not matched to a gene. The CDR3 loop spans 15 amino acids. Here the CDR3 DNA reads TGTGCCAGCAGTTTCTTAGCGGGAGTCATCAATGAGCAGTTCTTC. Protein sequence: CASSFLAGVINEQFF.

The CDR3 region has the DNA TGCAGCGTTTTGCGAGCCCGGGACAGCGGCTACACCTTC. It specifies CSVLRARDSGYTF. The chain has TRBV29-1 and TRBJ1-2; TRBD1 agrees at 7 bases. V lost 5 bases and J lost 8; bases outside the gene matches: 11. CDR1 SQVTM and CDR2 ANQGSEA come from the germline V gene. This CDR3 is 13 amino acids long.

The chain uses TRBV29-1 and TRBJ2-6; D not resolved. The CDR3 runs 14 residues. Germline V gene data show CDR1 as SQVTM and CDR2 as ANQGSEA. Trimming took 5 bases from V and 0 from J, leaving 8 bases between them. The CDR3 reads CSVYWGSGANVLTF. DNA of the CDR3: TGCAGCGTTTACTGGGGCTCTGGGGCCAACGTCCTGACTTTC.

The chain is built from TRBV6-5 and TRBJ1-4, with 9 bases that match TRBD1. CDR3 length: 15 amino acids. CDR1 MNHEY and CDR2 SVGAGI come from the germline V gene. The J segment lost 8 bases and the V segment lost 5 bases, leaving 9 bases of the junction unmatched. The CDR3 here is CASSKTGGAREKLFF. In DNA, the CDR3 is TGTGCCAGCAGTAAAACAGGGGGCGCGAGGGAAAAACTGTTTTTT.

This chain uses TRBV11-2 with TRBJ2-7; 7 bases line up with TRBD2. The CDR3 totals 15 residues. V was pared by 3 bases and J by 4 bases, with 9 bases of the junction left unmatched. CDR1 and CDR2 (germline): SGHAT, FQNNGV. The DNA for the CDR3 is TGTGCCAGCAGCTTTCGGGCGGGAGCGGATTACGAGCAGTACTTC. Translation gives CASSFRAGADYEQYF.

This clone has a handful of counts. The V gene is TRBV18, the J gene TRBJ2-5; 9 bases agree with TRBD1. Germline values: CDR1 KGHSH, CDR2 LQKENI. Germline trimming cut 1 base from V and 5 bases from J; bases unmatched to any gene: 8. The CDR3 spans 16 residues. The CDR3: CASSPLGQGRGETQYF. The DNA for the CDR3 is TGTGCCAGCTCACCACTTGGACAGGGGAGAGGGGAGACCCAGTACTTC.